The next 2 T cell receptor beta chains were all read from a single sample in a study of PD-L1 blockade in urothelial cancer. The time point denotes: pretreatment peripheral blood. Repertoires were generated with immunoSEQ multiplex PCR, while TCRdb's copy carries only in-frame clones and drops some. The sample gives 45,000 to 60,000 clones, roughly 87% of which show up once; 15% to 17% is in the top ten. The source was PBMCs, collected around atezolizumab (anti-PD-L1) treatment. The receptors shown here come from a man between 65 and 85 years old with urothelial cancer.

The rearrangement links TRBV28 to TRBJ2-1; D is perhaps TRBD2 (5 bases). CDR3 length: 15 amino acids. The V and J ends lost 5 bases and 1 base respectively, with 12 bases between them. Germline V lookup: CDR1 MDHEN, CDR2 SYDVKM. CDR3 sequence (DNA): TGTGCCAGCAGTCCCCTTAGAGGGTCCTACAATGAGCAGTTCTTC. Amino acid sequence: CASSPLRGSYNEQFF.

The chain couples TRBV5-4 to TRBJ2-3; 9 bases are shared with TRBD2. J gave up 14 bases and V 0 bases, and 13 bases lay outside the gene matches. Germline V lookup: CDR1 SGHNT, CDR2 YYREEE (reference sequence). The CDR3 extends over 15 amino acids. The CDR3 nucleotides are TGTGCCAGCAGCTTGGGGCGGGAGGGCCTCAGATACGCGTATTTT. This translates into CASSLGREGLRYAYF. The full variable domain, with the rest looked up from reference TRBV5-4 and TRBJ2-3, is ETGVTQSPTHLIKTRGQQVTLRCSSQSGHNTVSWYQQALGQGPQFIFQYYREEENGRGNFPPRFSGLQFPNYSSELNVNALELDDSALYLCASSLGREGLRYAYFGPGTRLTVL.